This T cell receptor (beta chain) originates from a study of T-cell memory formation after mild COVID-19. Turning to the study itself: Clustering of TCRs was largely donor specific.

This CDR3 is built from 14 residues. With 2 bases removed from V and 9 bases from J, the gap between germline ends came to 13 bases. CDR1 is KGHDR and CDR2 is SFDVKD in the germline V gene. Amplification by 5'RACE using constant-segment primers produced TCR alpha and TCR beta cDNA libraries that carried sample barcodes and UMIs. MiXCR was run by TCRdb on the 5' RACE reads, yielding one entry per CDR3 protein. The table shows fewer than 200,000 distinct CDR3 sequences, with 13% occurring only once. Remarks on this clonotype: Its antigen is undetermined.

Whole-study results and caveats: Researchers could not confirm that second-wave clones peaking on day 37 targeted SARS-CoV-2.

The TCR originated in a man aged 18 to 30 who had mild COVID-19 (a few samples of this study predate the infection). Cell type and time point are not known. Sequencing used PBMCs or a T cell subset sorted from them (not recorded which). This sequence joins TRBV24-1 and TRBJ1-5; D gene ambiguous. The CDR3 spells CATSDSGSLGPQHF. CDR3 bases: TGTGCCACCAGTGATTCGGGAAGCCTAGGGCCCCAGCATTTT.